A single sample is the source of the 21 T cell receptor beta chains below, sequenced in a study of OX40 agonist ivuxolimab in advanced cancers. Measured with immunoSEQ multiplex PCR; TCRdb has only the in-frame clones, and not every one. This sample carries approximately 53,000 clones, over 80% of them seen once, and the ten largest clones take approximately 23%. Here the sequenced sample was CD4+ or CD8+ T cells sorted from blood, taken in a trial of the OX40 agonist ivuxolimab. The receptor source for this set is an adult with an advanced solid tumor such as melanoma, head and neck, liver or kidney cancer.

This clone was seen only once. The chain joins TRBV9 to TRBJ1-2; 10 bases line up with TRBD1. Germline CDR1 and CDR2: SGDLS and YYNGEE. The CDR3 loop spans 14 amino acids. With V trimmed by 0 bases and J by 8 bases, 4 bases remained unmatched. The CDR3 DNA reads as TGTGCCAGCAGCGTAGGACAGGGGGCGCGAGGCTACACCTTC. Protein product: CASSVGQGARGYTF.

This clone is a singleton in its sample. V is TRBV18 and J is TRBJ2-7; perhaps TRBD2 as D (6 bases). The germline V gene encodes CDR1 KGHSH and CDR2 LQKENI. The CDR3 length is 13 residues. V lost 0 bases and J lost 3, with 6 bases in between. CDR3 bases: TGTGCCAGCTCACCACCGGGGGGCTACGAGCAGTACTTC. As protein: CASSPPGGYEQYF.

CDR3 protein: CSVESGQGNEQYF. The CDR3 DNA is TGCAGCGTTGAATCAGGACAGGGGAACGAGCAGTACTTC. This chain joins TRBV29-1 and TRBJ2-7; TRBD1 matches 9 bases. CDR1 and CDR2 from the germline V gene are SQVTM and ANQGSEA. The trim removed 2 bases at V and 5 bases at J, leaving 4 bases unmatched. CDR3 length: 13 residues.

The rearrangement joins TRBV15 to TRBJ2-4; TRBD1 matches at 8 bases. In germline, CDR1 is LNHNV, CDR2 YYDKDF (reference sequence). CDR3 length equals 15 residues. J gave up 4 bases and V 8 bases, and 10 bases lay outside the gene matches. CDR3 nucleotide sequence: TGTGCCACCGGAACAGGGGGTAACTTAAAAAACATTCAGTACTTC. Protein: CATGTGGNLKNIQYF.

The J gene is TRBJ1-3, the V gene TRBV28; D uncertain. V lost 2 bases to trimming and J lost 0 bases, with 5 bases between them. The germline V gene has CDR1 MDHEN and CDR2 SYDVKM. This CDR3 contains 14 residues. The CDR3 coding sequence is TGTGCCAGCAGTTTAGCGGTCTCTGGAAACACCATATATTTT. Translating it yields CASSLAVSGNTIYF.

The V gene is TRBV2, the J gene TRBJ2-7; D ambiguous. CDR3 size: 12 residues. The germline V gene has CDR1 SNHLY and CDR2 FYNNEI. Trimming stripped 6 bases from V and 5 bases from J, with 11 bases between. CDR3 sequence (DNA): TGTGCCAGCAGCCTCGACCCCCACGAGCAGTACTTC. Translating gives CASSLDPHEQYF.

Comments on this clone: The same CDR3 can be traced to other DNA sequences in this sample. J is TRBJ2-7 and V is TRBV9; D may be TRBD1 (5 bases). Germline CDR1 and CDR2: SGDLS and YYNGEE. This CDR3 has 14 residues. V dropped 0 bases and J dropped 1 base, with 8 bases sitting between them. The CDR3 reads CASSVGQSSYEQYF. The CDR3 bases are TGTGCCAGCAGCGTAGGACAGTCATCCTACGAGCAGTACTTC.

The CDR3 region has the DNA TGTGCCAGCAGCCTCAGGACTAGCGGGACCACAGTTGATACGCAGTATTTT. This sequence encodes CASSLRTSGTTVDTQYF. The chain links TRBV13 to TRBJ2-3; 12 bases are shared with TRBD2. Germline trimming cut 5 bases from V and 6 bases from J; bases unmatched to any gene: 12. The V gene's germline CDR1 is PRHDT and CDR2 FYEKMQ (reference sequence). The CDR3 runs to 17 residues.

This rearrangement joins TRBV6-6 to TRBJ2-7, with 10 positions matching TRBD1. The V and J ends lost 5 bases and 2 bases, in that order; junction bases with no gene match: 3. Germline V gives CDR1 MNHNY, CDR2 SVGAGI (reference sequence). The CDR3 is 14 residues long. The CDR3 DNA reads TGTGCCAGCAGTCACGGACAGGGGGCCTACGAGCAGTACTTC. It translates to CASSHGQGAYEQYF.

The chain links TRBV7-8 to TRBJ1-1; D is unclear. V dropped 5 bases and J dropped 6 bases, with 10 bases sitting between them. The CDR3 sequence is 12 residues long. In germline, CDR1 is SGHVS, CDR2 FQNEAQ. Here the CDR3 reads CASSHEGAEAFF. In DNA, the CDR3 is TGTGCCAGCAGCCATGAAGGCGCTGAAGCTTTCTTT.

The rearrangement joins TRBV6-5 to TRBJ2-1; the D is unclear. The V gene's germline CDR1 is MNHEY and CDR2 SVGAGI. The CDR3 has 16 amino acids. The germline V and J ends were trimmed by 1 base and 4 bases, with 14 bases remaining between them. CDR3 region: CASSYFGVGSYNEQFF. The CDR3 bases are TGTGCCAGCAGTTACTTCGGAGTTGGGTCATACAATGAGCAGTTCTTC.

This chain connects TRBV10-1 to TRBJ1-5; D might be TRBD1 (5 bases). Between the trimmed V and J ends, which lost 3 bases and 5 bases, there was a span of 14 bases. The CDR3 runs to 15 residues. Germline loops: CDR1 WNHNN, CDR2 SYGVQD (reference sequence). As DNA, the CDR3 is TGCGCCAGCAGTGACAGGGCCTCAATGGATCAGCCCCAGCATTTT. It specifies CASSDRASMDQPQHF.

V is TRBV5-4 and J is TRBJ2-7; 10 positions match TRBD2. CDR1 SGHNT and CDR2 YYREEE come from the germline V gene (reference sequence). This CDR3 has 16 amino acids. V lost 2 bases and J lost 2; bases outside the gene matches: 7. The CDR3 coding sequence is TGTGCCAGCAGCTTTTTGCCCCTAGCGGGGGCCTACGAGCAGTACTTC. Encoded protein: CASSFLPLAGAYEQYF.

This chain links TRBV6-4 with TRBJ2-1, with D perhaps given as TRBD1 or TRBD2 (5 bases each). CDR3 length: 20 residues. V lost 0 bases, J lost 0 bases, and 21 bases lay in between. Germline V gene sequence: CDR1 MRHNA, CDR2 SNTAGT. CDR3 region: CASSDSTVFRDRSSYNEQFF. The CDR3 DNA reads TGTGCCAGCAGTGACTCGACAGTATTTCGGGACCGAAGCTCCTACAATGAGCAGTTCTTC.

The rearrangement links TRBV12-5 to TRBJ2-5; no definite D call. Trimming removed 3 bases from V and 2 bases from J, with 4 bases in between. This CDR3 is 12 amino acids long. Germline values: CDR1 LGHNT, CDR2 FRNRAP. CDR3 protein: CASGLHQETQYF. CDR3 sequence (DNA): TGTGCTAGTGGTTTACATCAAGAGACCCAGTACTTC. Supplemented by reference TRBV12-5 and TRBJ2-5, the full variable domain reads DARVTQTPRHKVTEMGQEVTMRCQPILGHNTVFWYRQTMMQGLELLAYFRNRAPLDDSGMPKDRFSAEMPDATLATLKIQPSEPRDSAVYFCASGLHQETQYFGPGTRLLVL.

V usage is TRBV4-1 and J usage is TRBJ2-2, with D possibly called TRBD1 or TRBD2 (6 bases each). The CDR3 is 22 residues long. The ends were cut back, 0 bases at V and 6 bases at J, with 32 bases in the middle. Germline lookup yields CDR1 MGHRA and CDR2 YSYEKL. CDR3: CASSQESGGAGFIAWFSGELFF. The CDR3 DNA is TGCGCCAGCAGCCAAGAATCTGGGGGCGCGGGATTTATAGCGTGGTTTTCCGGGGAGCTGTTTTTT.

This chain uses TRBV6-5 with TRBJ2-7; 9 nucleotides agree with TRBD1. Trimming took 0 bases from V and 3 from J; bases not matched to a gene: 6. The CDR3 spans 16 residues. Germline CDR1 reads MNHEY; CDR2 reads SVGAGI. The CDR3 coding sequence is TGTGCCAGCAGTTACTCGGTGACAGGGGGAGGCTACGAGCAGTACTTC. This encodes CASSYSVTGGGYEQYF.

The sample holds one count of this clone. V gene TRBV28 combines with J gene TRBJ2-3; TRBD2 agrees at 13 bases. CDR1 and CDR2 from the germline V gene are MDHEN and SYDVKM. V lost 2 bases to trimming and J lost 4 bases; unmatched junction nucleotides: 9. The CDR3 is 18 amino acids. CDR3 nucleotides: TGTGCCAGCAGTTTACGAACTAGCGGGAGGGCCGTTTCAGATACGCAGTATTTT. This sequence encodes CASSLRTSGRAVSDTQYF.

This clone was counted a single time. The J gene is TRBJ2-2, the V gene TRBV19; 7 nucleotides match TRBD1. In germline, CDR1 is LNHDA, CDR2 SQIVND (reference sequence). V trimming: 7 bases; J trimming: 1 base; junction bases outside the gene matches: 6. This CDR3 has 15 residues. CDR3 DNA: TGTGCCAGTACCTTAGACAGGGTGAACACCGGGGAGCTGTTTTTT. Its protein is CASTLDRVNTGELFF.

The chain carries TRBV28 and TRBJ2-1; no definite D call. This CDR3 spans 12 amino acids. CDR1 MDHEN and CDR2 SYDVKM come from the germline V gene. The chain's CDR3 is CATADRVNEQFF. In nucleotides, the CDR3 is TGTGCTACAGCAGATAGGGTGAATGAGCAGTTCTTC.

The rearrangement joins TRBV19 to TRBJ2-7; 9 nucleotides line up with TRBD2. This CDR3 is 14 amino acids long. Losses at the gene ends were 10 bases for V and 2 bases for J; bases not matched to a gene: 9. CDR1 is LNHDA, CDR2 SQIVND, per germline (reference sequence). Here the CDR3 DNA reads TGTGCCACTTCTGTTAGCGGGGGCCCCTACGAGCAGTACTTC. This codes for CATSVSGGPYEQYF.